This T cell receptor (beta chain) comes out of a study of T cell responses to AZD1222 COVID-19 vaccine. Study information: The study pooled second doses at about 4 or about 12 weeks.

The CDR3 loop spans 13 amino acids. V was trimmed by 7 bases and J by 5 bases, leaving 14 bases between them. Germline V CDR1 and CDR2: LNHDA, SQIVND (reference sequence). In regard to this clone: Its antigen remains unidentified.

Study-level points and caveats: Within unmutated variant regions lay the reported targets of nearly half of spike-specific TCRs. Spike-specific TCR depth and breadth grew after two AZD1222 doses. With dominance at 160-218 and 743-854, vaccine-associated CD4 TCRs spanned spike.

Profiled with immunoSEQ multiplex PCR; TCRdb holds only in-frame clones, not every one. The sample has some 130,000 clones, 80% to 95% seen once. The receptor comes from an adult in good health. The chain employs TRBV19 and TRBJ1-2; tentative D call: TRBD1 (5 bases). The starting material was peripheral blood, obtained on day 0 of AZD1222 vaccination. The CDR3 nucleotides are TGTGCCAGTAACCTATCAGGGAGGTATGGCTACACCTTC. This gives the protein CASNLSGRYGYTF.